This TCR beta chain was identified in a study of T cells in Graves' hyperthyroidism and ophthalmopathy. From RNA transcripts, TCR beta CDR3 regions were amplified. First-round RT-PCR of the TCR CDR3 relied on the HTBI primer set. TCRdb recomputed calls from the multiplex PCR reads with MiXCR, one row per CDR3 protein. The sample holds 550,000 to 800,000 distinct CDR3 sequences; around 15% are singletons and the top ten take about 14%. Absence of ophthalmopathy progression within 18 months defined stable Graves' hyperthyroidism. Patients were aged 18 to 65, had disease duration under 2 months, and had newly diagnosed hyperthyroidism. Diagnoses rested on clinical symptoms, serum thyroxine and TRAb, thyroid ultrasound and orbital computed tomography. Study-wide points: In the analysis, a 13 V-J model separated ophthalmopathy from stable hyperthyroidism.

Remarks on this clonotype: Its antigen remains unknown.

Germline V gives CDR1 SGHNT, CDR2 YYREEE (reference sequence). The length of the CDR3 is 16 residues. After removal of 2 bases from V and 7 bases from J, the junction contained 5 bases not matched to a gene. The chain links TRBV5-4 to TRBJ2-2; 13 bases align to TRBD2. This TCR was sampled from a man in his forties or fifties with Graves' hyperthyroidism. The sequenced sample was blood. The CDR3 sequence: CASSFPTSGGYGELFF. Written as DNA, the CDR3 is TGTGCCAGCAGCTTCCCGACTAGCGGGGGGTACGGGGAGCTGTTTTTT.